This entry concerns a single T cell receptor (beta chain). This entry comes from a study of CD8 T cells in Susac syndrome. Looking at the study overall: Patients with Susac syndrome were therapy-naive, taking corticosteroids, with some also receiving intravenous immunoglobulin, or taking intravenous immunoglobulin alone at the time their blood was drawn.

The V end lost 2 bases, the J end lost 10 bases, and 9 bases lay between the germline ends. Germline CDR1 and CDR2: GTSNPN and SVGIG (reference sequence). The CDR3 sequence is 11 residues long. RNA totalling roughly 0.45 to 1 ug underwent reverse transcription with random hexamers. TCRdb re-analysed the immunoSEQ multiplex PCR reads in MiXCR, keeping a single row per CDR3 protein. The table lists 200,000 to 300,000 distinct CDR3 sequences, almost 97% of them singletons, with approximately 0.1% in the top ten. J is TRBJ2-1 and V is TRBV30; D may be TRBD2 (6 bases). The specimen sequenced was CD4+ T cells from PBMCs. The clonotype originates from a human donor with Susac syndrome. This chain's CDR3 is CAWSRGREQFF. The CDR3 DNA follows: TGTGCCTGGAGTCGGGGGAGGGAGCAGTTCTTC.